A single sample is the source of the 26 T cell receptor beta chains below, sequenced in a study of tumor-infiltrating lymphocytes in primary liver carcinoma. The template, about 510 ng total RNA, yielded TCR beta cDNA made with a constant-region primer. Library construction for TCR beta comprised three nested multiplex PCR rounds performed with slightly modified ARM-PCR. The opening two PCR rounds, around 11 cycles each, paired TRBV1-TRBV30 forward primers with a C-beta reverse primer. TCRdb reprocessed the multiplex PCR reads via MiXCR and lists one record per CDR3 protein. The table shows some 180,000 distinct CDR3 sequences, with about 60% occurring only once. For blood RNA, unsorted whole blood served as the source, and germline DNA was extracted too. Material: peripheral blood. The receptors shown here come from a man between 40 and 49 years old with primary liver carcinoma and hepatitis B virus infection.

This clonotype was counted a few times. The V and J genes are TRBV5-1 and TRBJ2-3; D not certain. This CDR3 contains 16 residues. V was cut by 4 bases and J by 3 bases, with 18 bases left in between. Germline V gene data show CDR1 as SGHRS and CDR2 as YFSETQ. The CDR3 nucleotides are TGCGCCAGCAGCGAGACTGGCGGTCCAGGTACAGATACGCAGTATTTT. Its protein is CASSETGGPGTDTQYF.

This clonotype was counted only a few times. A much more abundant neighbour one base away suggests this may be a read error. The genes are TRBV11-2 and TRBJ2-7, with D perhaps TRBD1 or TRBD2 (5 bases each). The V end was cut by 1 base, the J end by 6 bases, with 13 bases between. Germline lookup yields CDR1 SGHAT and CDR2 FQNNGV. The length of the CDR3 is 14 residues. DNA for the CDR3: TGTGCCAGCAGCTTAGGGGACGGACCCTGCGAGCAGTACTTC. It yields the protein CASSLGDGPCEQYF.

This clonotype was counted only a few times. V is TRBV29-1 and J is TRBJ1-2; 10 bases fit TRBD1. Per germline, CDR1 SQVTM and CDR2 ANQGSEA. This CDR3 contains 14 residues. The V segment lost 7 bases and the J segment 4 bases; nucleotides outside the gene matches: 9. The CDR3 DNA sequence: TGCAGCGCCCCCGGGACAGGGGACAGCTATGGCTACACCTTC. It specifies CSAPGTGDSYGYTF.

This chain links TRBV5-8 with TRBJ1-2; maybe TRBD1 (6 bases). The V end lost 2 bases, the J end lost 4 bases, and 9 bases lay between the germline ends. This CDR3 spans 13 amino acids. Germline V gives CDR1 SGHTS, CDR2 YDEGEE. The CDR3 bases are TGTGCCAGCAGCTTACAGGGACGCTATGGCTACACCTTC. It yields the protein CASSLQGRYGYTF.

In its sample, this clonotype was seen a few times. V usage is TRBV6-2 or TRBV6-3 and J usage is TRBJ2-5, with D maybe TRBD2 (6 bases). The germline V and J ends were trimmed by 5 bases and 9 bases, with 37 bases remaining between them. CDR1 is MNHEY, CDR2 SVGEGT, per germline. This CDR3 has 20 amino acids. The CDR3 loop reads CASSPHPTPGSYPATGAQYF. DNA for the CDR3: TGTGCCAGCAGTCCGCACCCAACGCCGGGATCCTACCCGGCCACGGGGGCCCAGTACTTC.

V gene TRBV4-1 combines with J gene TRBJ2-1, with 11 bases matching TRBD2. This CDR3 comprises 18 residues. V shed 3 bases and J 0 bases; nucleotides not matched to a gene: 7. Germline CDR1 MGHRA, CDR2 YSYEKL. Here the CDR3 DNA reads TGCGCCAGCAGCCATGTTCTAGGGACTAGCGGCTCCTACAATGAGCAGTTCTTC. Its protein is CASSHVLGTSGSYNEQFF.

As concerns this clonotype: One end of the junction is discordant with germline, which a read error may explain. The chain has TRBV11-2 and TRBJ2-5; weak D call: TRBD1 (6 bases). Germline lookup yields CDR1 SGHAT and CDR2 FQNNGV. The length of the CDR3 is 14 residues. Written as DNA, the CDR3 is TGTGCCAGCAGCGTAGTACAGGGTGAAGACACCCAGTACTTC. Translated, it gives CASSVVQGEDTQYF.

This clonotype was counted between two and nine times. The DNA for the CDR3 is TGCGCCAGCAGCCAAGGGACAGGGAAGGGGAATCAGCCCCAGCATTTT. The encoded protein is CASSQGTGKGNQPQHF. The genes are TRBV4-1 and TRBJ1-5, with 8 bases identical to TRBD1. This CDR3 comprises 16 residues. Losses at the gene ends were 1 base for V and 4 bases for J; bases not matched to a gene: 6. Germline-derived CDR1 and CDR2 are MGHRA and YSYEKL.

Notes on this clonotype: A read error may account for a junction end that differs from germline. This chain links TRBV11-2 with TRBJ2-3, with 11 nucleotides matching TRBD2. The CDR3 consists of 15 residues. Germline V gene sequence: CDR1 SGHAT, CDR2 FQNNGV. In nucleotides, the CDR3 is TGTACCAGCAGCTTTAGCGGGAGGGAAACAGGTACGCAGTATTTT. Amino acids: CTSSFSGRETGTQYF.

CDR3 DNA: TGTGCCAGCAGCCTCCCCCCTAACAGCTACAATGAGCAGTTCTTC. Translated, it gives CASSLPPNSYNEQFF. This chain connects TRBV12-3 or TRBV12-4 to TRBJ2-1; D ambiguous. The CDR3 is 15 residues long. V gave up 6 bases and J gave up 3 bases, with 15 bases separating them.

This chain joins TRBV6-1 and TRBJ2-3, with D perhaps TRBD1 (5 bases). The CDR3 contains 17 residues. Trimming took off 3 bases at V and 0 bases at J, with 16 bases between the two ends. The germline V gene has CDR1 MNHNS and CDR2 SASEGT. The CDR3 DNA reads TGTGCCAGCAGTGAGAGGACAAGGGGTTCTAGCACAGATACGCAGTATTTT. The encoded protein is CASSERTRGSSTDTQYF.

This clonotype was picked up many times. The rearrangement joins TRBV6-6 to TRBJ1-4, with 8 bases aligning to TRBD1. With V trimmed by 2 bases and J by 7 bases, 9 bases remained unmatched. CDR1 and CDR2 from the germline V gene are MNHNY and SVGAGI (reference sequence). The CDR3 length is 16 residues. The CDR3 spells CASSYLRTGRSEKLFF. Here the CDR3 DNA reads TGTGCCAGCAGTTACCTCCGGACAGGGAGAAGTGAAAAACTGTTTTTT.

This clonotype showed up just once. At one end the junction does not follow the germline gene, possibly because of a read error. The chain links TRBV11-2 to TRBJ2-3, with D hard to call. The length of the CDR3 is 11 residues. From germline, CDR1 is SGHAT and CDR2 FQNNGV. The CDR3 nucleotides are TGTGCCAGCATCTTATCAGATACGCAGTATTTT. Amino acid sequence: CASILSDTQYF. The variable domain in full, completed from reference TRBV11-2 and TRBJ2-3, reads EAGVAQSPRYKIIEKRQSVAFWCNPISGHATLYWYQQILGQGPKLLIQFQNNGVVDDSQLPKDRFSAERLKGVDSTLKIQPAKLEDSAVYLCASILSDTQYFGPGTRLTVL.

The chain has TRBV12-3 or TRBV12-4 and TRBJ2-7; TRBD1 matches at 8 bases. The CDR3 extends over 14 amino acids. The J segment lost 6 bases and the V segment lost 3 bases, leaving 7 bases of the junction unmatched. Here the CDR3 DNA reads TGTGCCAGCAGTTTCTCAGGGGGCTCGGGCGAGCAGTACTTC. Translation gives CASSFSGGSGEQYF.

This chain joins TRBV12-3 or TRBV12-4 and TRBJ2-1; D gene unclear. The CDR3 is 13 residues long. V lost 3 bases, J lost 8 bases, and 11 bases lay in between. The CDR3 DNA reads TGTGCCAGCAGTTTTGCCCCTCAGGATGAGCAGTTCTTC. It yields the protein CASSFAPQDEQFF.

The chain combines TRBV5-5 with TRBJ1-1; no clear D gene. Germline CDR1 SGHKS, CDR2 YYEKEE (reference sequence). The germline V and J ends were trimmed by 3 bases and 0 bases, with 9 bases remaining between them. This CDR3 is built from 14 residues. CDR3 region: CASSYGVMNTEAFF. The DNA for the CDR3 is TGTGCCAGCAGCTACGGAGTAATGAACACTGAAGCTTTCTTT.

This clonotype was recorded a few times. The chain couples TRBV28 to TRBJ2-7; no firm D call. CDR3 length: 11 amino acids. The germline V gene has CDR1 MDHEN and CDR2 SYDVKM. V lost 4 bases and J 4 bases, leaving 5 bases between the germline ends. The CDR3 sequence is CASSYRYEQYF. The CDR3 DNA sequence: TGTGCCAGCAGTTACCGTTACGAGCAGTACTTC.

Only a few counts were recorded for this clonotype. This chain uses TRBV29-1 with TRBJ2-3, with D perhaps matching TRBD1 (6 bases). The CDR3 extends over 13 amino acids. CDR1 and CDR2 from the germline V gene are SQVTM and ANQGSEA. The V gene lost 7 bases and the J gene lost 2 bases, with 13 bases spanning the gap. CDR3 amino acids: CSAQGQHTDTQYF. The DNA of the CDR3 is TGCAGCGCCCAGGGGCAGCACACAGATACGCAGTATTTT.

Of note for this clonotype: A much larger clone differs by one base, so this may be a read error. This rearrangement joins TRBV11-2 to TRBJ2-3, with unresolved D. Germline CDR1 and CDR2: SGHAT and FQNNGV. There are 15 residues in the CDR3. CDR3 DNA: TGTACCAGCAGCTTAGATGGCGGTTCCACAGATACGCAGTATTTT. It specifies CTSSLDGGSTDTQYF.

This chain uses TRBV6-6 with TRBJ2-1; TRBD2 might be the D (6 bases). The V gene lost 7 bases and the J gene lost 3 bases, with 22 bases spanning the gap. The germline V gene has CDR1 MNHNY and CDR2 SVGAGI (reference sequence). The CDR3 runs to 17 residues. The CDR3: CASKIPLRGNSYNEQFF. CDR3 DNA sequence: TGTGCCAGCAAAATACCTCTTCGCGGGAATAGCTACAATGAGCAGTTCTTC.

This CDR3 reads CASSERLGYQPQHF. CDR3 nucleotides: TGTGCCAGCAGTGAGCGGCTGGGATATCAGCCCCAGCATTTT. The chain combines TRBV6-1 with TRBJ1-5; D gene uncertain. The CDR3 is 14 residues long. Germline CDR1 MNHNS, CDR2 SASEGT. V was shortened by 3 bases and J by 5 bases, with 11 bases between the two germline ends.

The CDR3 DNA reads as TGTGCCAGCAGCTTAAAGGGGGGTTGGGGAGATGGGGCCAACGTCCTGACTTTC. It translates to CASSLKGGWGDGANVLTF. The chain is built from TRBV11-2 and TRBJ2-6; D tentatively reads TRBD1 or TRBD2 (6 bases each). The CDR3 has 18 residues. Germline CDR1 reads SGHAT; CDR2 reads FQNNGV. Trimming removed 2 bases at V and 3 bases at J, with 17 bases between.

The chain joins TRBV28 to TRBJ2-1; 7 bases fit TRBD1. This CDR3 contains 14 residues. V shed 8 bases, J shed 3 bases, and the junction held 7 bases outside the gene matches. Germline V gene sequence: CDR1 MDHEN, CDR2 SYDVKM. CDR3 coding DNA: TGTGCCAGCCACCCCGGGACAGTCTACAATGAGCAGTTCTTC. This sequence encodes CASHPGTVYNEQFF. Using reference TRBV28 and TRBJ2-1 for the parts outside the CDR3, the full variable domain is DVKVTQSSRYLVKRTGEKVFLECVQDMDHENMFWYRQDPGLGLRLIYFSYDVKMKEKGDIPEGYSVSREKKERFSLILESASTNQTSMYLCASHPGTVYNEQFFGPGTRLTVL.

The V and J genes are TRBV11-2 and TRBJ2-3; D not resolved. This CDR3 region has 15 residues. Germline CDR1 is SGHAT and CDR2 is FQNNGV. The CDR3 DNA reads TGTGCAGGCAGCCAAGGAACTCCAGGCACAGATACGCAGTATTTT. Protein product: CAGSQGTPGTDTQYF.

Only a few counts were recorded for this clonotype. The rearrangement uses TRBV6-6 and TRBJ2-7, with 7 nucleotides matching TRBD2. Looked up from germline, CDR1 is MNHNY and CDR2 is SVGAGI (reference sequence). J was trimmed by 4 bases and V by 8 bases; bases with no gene match: 5. The CDR3 totals 12 residues. The CDR3 sequence is CASGSGTYEQYF. The DNA for the CDR3 is TGTGCCAGCGGCAGCGGGACTTACGAGCAGTACTTC.

This clonotype was seen repeatedly, ten times or more. The rearrangement joins TRBV11-2 to TRBJ1-2; D may be TRBD1 (5 bases). The length of the CDR3 is 11 residues. Trimming removed 9 bases from V and 2 bases from J, with 7 bases in between. Per the germline V gene, CDR1 is SGHAT and CDR2 is FQNNGV. CDR3 in DNA: TGTGCCAGTGGGACGAACTATGGCTACACCTTC. This sequence encodes CASGTNYGYTF.